A single sample gave rise to the 4 T cell receptor beta chains below, sequenced in a study. Assay: immunoSEQ multiplex PCR; the TCRdb copy retains only in-frame clones and omits some. The table shows tens of thousands of clones, with 80% to 95% occurring only once. Sequencing was done on a sample of PBMCs. All receptors derive from a middle-aged man with rheumatoid arthritis.

The rearrangement joins TRBV6-5 to TRBJ1-5; 7 positions agree with TRBD1. Germline values: CDR1 MNHEY, CDR2 SVGAGI. J gave up 7 bases and V 1 base, and 4 bases lay outside the gene matches. This CDR3 comprises 14 residues. DNA of the CDR3: TGTGCCAGCAGTTACTTGAGGGGGCAACAGCCCCAGCATTTT. Protein product: CASSYLRGQQPQHF.

J is TRBJ1-2 and V is TRBV6-1; no clear D gene. The germline V and J ends were trimmed by 2 bases and 1 base, with 8 bases remaining between them. CDR1 is MNHNS, CDR2 SASEGT, per germline. The CDR3 runs to 14 residues. The CDR3 bases are TGTGCCAGCAGTGAACCGGGCATTAACTATGGCTACACCTTC. Its translation: CASSEPGINYGYTF.

DNA for the CDR3: TGTGCCAGCAGCTCCCCCCGGACAGGGGGGAATGAGCAGTTCTTC. The encoded protein is CASSSPRTGGNEQFF. The J gene is TRBJ2-1, the V gene TRBV7-3; 10 bases are a match to TRBD1. The CDR3 has 15 amino acids. Germline CDR1 SGHTA, CDR2 FQGTGA. The J segment lost 7 bases and the V segment lost 4 bases, leaving 7 bases of the junction unmatched.

This clone was seen just once. The chain employs TRBV30 and TRBJ1-2; D remains ambiguous. V lost 3 bases to trimming and J lost 8 bases, with 16 bases between them. This CDR3 has 13 residues. Germline V gives CDR1 GTSNPN, CDR2 SVGIG (reference sequence). The CDR3 coding sequence is TGTGCCTGGAGCTCGGATACCTCGGAAGGCTACACCTTC. Translating it yields CAWSSDTSEGYTF.